The 20 T cell receptor beta chains listed next were all sequenced from one sample in a study of vaccination and CD4 T cells after COVID-19. Which antigens these TCRs recognize remains unknown. Described treatment: approximately 9-day PBMC culture with coronavirus spike peptide pools or control peptides (ViraFEST assay). Unexposed donor CD4+ T cells predated the COVID-19 pandemic, collected 2011-2018. Sequenced with the Oncomine TCR Beta short-read assay was DNA taken from cultured CD4+ T cells. MiXCR, run by TCRdb on the PCR reads, gives a single entry per CDR3 protein. Of 8,000 or so distinct CDR3 sequences listed, less than 55% were seen once; the top ten hold roughly a fifth. Sample: CD4+ T cells from blood, cultured in vitro. The receptors derive from a human donor in good health.

This chain connects TRBV9 to TRBJ2-3; D is unresolved. CDR3 length: 14 residues. Between the trimmed V and J ends, which lost 4 bases and 2 bases, there was a span of 11 bases. Germline V lookup: CDR1 SGDLS, CDR2 YYNGEE. The CDR3 loop reads CASSLPGATDTQYF. The CDR3 bases are TGTGCCAGCAGCCTCCCGGGCGCCACAGATACGCAGTATTTT.

This clonotype occurred a few times. V usage is TRBV20-1 and J usage is TRBJ1-1; D is possibly TRBD1 (5 bases). V gave up 1 base and J gave up 0 bases, with 12 bases separating them. Germline CDR1 DFQATT, CDR2 SNEGSKA (reference sequence). The CDR3 loop spans 15 amino acids. In nucleotides, the CDR3 is TGCAGTGCTAGAGGGGGCGCCTCTCTGAACACTGAAGCTTTCTTT. This translates into CSARGGASLNTEAFF.

V gene TRBV6-5 combines with J gene TRBJ1-2; D gene unclear. CDR3 length: 13 amino acids. V lost 3 bases, J lost 7 bases, and 12 bases lay in between. Germline V gives CDR1 MNHEY, CDR2 SVGAGI. Written as DNA, the CDR3 is TGTGCCAGCAGTTATTCATGGATCGGTGGCTACACCTTC. Amino acid sequence: CASSYSWIGGYTF.

This chain links TRBV20-1 with TRBJ2-5; 15 nucleotides align to TRBD2. This CDR3 has 16 amino acids. The germline V gene has CDR1 DFQATT and CDR2 SNEGSKA (reference sequence). Germline trimming cut 6 bases from V and 2 bases from J; bases unmatched to any gene: 7. The CDR3 DNA follows: TGCAGTGCCCCGGGACTAGCGGGGGGTTGGCAAGAGACCCAGTACTTC. This codes for CSAPGLAGGWQETQYF.

CDR3 DNA sequence: TGTGCCAGCAGTTTAAGTTTTACGGCAGCGCGTGGCTACACCTTC. Protein: CASSLSFTAARGYTF. The V and J genes are TRBV12-3 or TRBV12-4 and TRBJ1-2; no clear D gene. There are 15 residues in the CDR3. The V gene lost 2 bases and the J gene lost 7 bases, with 17 bases spanning the gap.

V is TRBV28 and J is TRBJ2-4; 11 bases agree with TRBD1. The V segment lost 5 bases and the J segment 0 bases; nucleotides outside the gene matches: 6. CDR1 MDHEN and CDR2 SYDVKM come from the germline V gene. The length of the CDR3 is 17 residues. The CDR3: CASSQGQGVLAKNIQYF. The CDR3 DNA follows: TGTGCCAGCAGTCAGGGACAGGGGGTACTAGCCAAAAACATTCAGTACTTC.

This clonotype was seen more than once but under ten times. The CDR3 bases are TGCAGTGCTAGATCTCGTAGACAGGGGATGTCCTACGAGCAGTACTTC. It is translated as CSARSRRQGMSYEQYF. The chain combines TRBV20-1 with TRBJ2-7; 8 bases line up with TRBD1. The CDR3 extends over 16 amino acids. Per the germline V gene, CDR1 is DFQATT and CDR2 is SNEGSKA (reference sequence). With 2 bases clipped from V and 1 base from J, the junction kept 10 bases outside the gene matches.

This clonotype was found once. The chain recombines TRBV28 with TRBJ2-5; D may be TRBD2 (7 bases). CDR1 MDHEN and CDR2 SYDVKM come from the germline V gene. This CDR3 has 15 residues. Trimming shortened V by 5 bases and J by 3 bases, and 16 bases separated the two germline ends. This CDR3 reads CASSPREGGKETQYF. CDR3 nucleotides: TGTGCCAGCAGTCCCCGCGAGGGGGGGAAAGAGACCCAGTACTTC.

The rearrangement uses TRBV19 and TRBJ1-5; no firm D call. Trimming stripped 1 base from V and 0 bases from J, with 7 bases between. The CDR3 totals 15 residues. Germline lookup yields CDR1 LNHDA and CDR2 SQIVND (reference sequence). CDR3 loop: CASSIVGNSNQPQHF. The CDR3 DNA reads TGTGCCAGTAGTATAGTTGGGAATAGCAATCAGCCCCAGCATTTT.

The genes are TRBV7-2 and TRBJ2-5, with unresolved D. The CDR3 contains 14 residues. The ends were cut back, 1 base at V and 1 base at J, with 7 bases in the middle. Per germline, CDR1 SGHTA and CDR2 FQGNSA. The CDR3 protein is CASSLGLFQETQYF. The CDR3 DNA is TGTGCCAGCAGCTTAGGCCTGTTCCAAGAGACCCAGTACTTC.

The rearrangement joins TRBV11-2 to TRBJ2-1; 11 bases are a match to TRBD2. Germline lookup yields CDR1 SGHAT and CDR2 FQNNGV. Trimming cost V 5 bases and J 2 bases; bases outside gene matches: 5. This CDR3 is 16 amino acids long. The DNA of the CDR3 is TGTGCCAGCAGCGGTCTAGCGGGGGGACCCTACAATGAGCAGTTCTTC. Protein product: CASSGLAGGPYNEQFF.

This chain uses TRBV6-2 or TRBV6-3 with TRBJ1-5; D not certain. Germline V gene sequence: CDR1 MNHEY, CDR2 SVGEGT. Trimming removed 3 bases from V and 1 base from J, with 19 bases in between. The CDR3 consists of 18 residues. This chain's CDR3 is CASSYVGSDSASNQPQHF. In DNA, the CDR3 is TGTGCCAGCAGTTATGTGGGATCTGACTCCGCGAGCAATCAGCCCCAGCATTTT.

This clonotype was counted between two and nine times. The chain joins TRBV7-8 to TRBJ2-5; no firm D call. Looked up from germline, CDR1 is SGHVS and CDR2 is FQNEAQ. The CDR3 covers 12 residues. The V gene lost 5 bases and the J gene lost 4 bases, with 8 bases spanning the gap. The CDR3 nucleotides read TGTGCCAGCAGCGTGGGTGGAGAGACCCAGTACTTC. Translated, it gives CASSVGGETQYF.

This clonotype has a handful of counts. The gene calls are TRBV6-5 and TRBJ2-7, with a weak D call TRBD1 (6 bases). From germline, CDR1 is MNHEY and CDR2 SVGAGI. The CDR3 loop spans 15 amino acids. V lost 1 base and J 3 bases, leaving 13 bases between the germline ends. The CDR3 loop reads CASSYFSTGVYEQYF. CDR3 DNA sequence: TGTGCCAGCAGTTACTTCTCGACAGGAGTCTACGAGCAGTACTTC.

The V call is TRBV20-1, the J call TRBJ1-2; D unresolved. There are 9 residues in the CDR3. Germline values: CDR1 DFQATT, CDR2 SNEGSKA (reference sequence). Trimming pared 5 bases from V and 6 bases from J, leaving 4 bases between. The CDR3 coding sequence is TGCAGTGCTCTTGATGGCTACACCTTC. It codes for CSALDGYTF.

This clonotype was seen more than once but under ten times. The gene calls are TRBV20-1 and TRBJ2-1; no definite D call. Trimming stripped 3 bases from V and 6 bases from J, with 9 bases between. The CDR3 loop spans 12 amino acids. The V gene's germline CDR1 is DFQATT and CDR2 SNEGSKA (reference sequence). The CDR3 DNA follows: TGCAGTGCTAGTCGGTCGGGCAATGAGCAGTTCTTC. This sequence encodes CSASRSGNEQFF.

Note on this clonotype: One end of the junction is discordant with germline, which a read error may explain. The chain is built from TRBV5-6 and TRBJ2-7; TRBD2 matches 10 bases. The CDR3 consists of 14 residues. Germline V gene sequence: CDR1 SGHDT, CDR2 YYEEEE. DNA for the CDR3: TGTGCCAGCAGCTTGGGGCCAGGACTGCCTAGCGGGGGATTC. It specifies CASSLGPGLPSGGF.

This rearrangement joins TRBV5-4 to TRBJ2-7, with TRBD1 matching 8 bases. CDR3 size: 14 residues. Germline assignment: CDR1 SGHNT and CDR2 YYREEE (reference sequence). V dropped 4 bases and J dropped 5; count of bases not matched to a gene: 8. The CDR3 bases are TGTGCCAGCAGCCCCGCAGGGGGCTATAACGAGCAGTACTTC. This gives the protein CASSPAGGYNEQYF.

This clonotype occurred a few times. The chain has TRBV21-1 and TRBJ2-1. TRBV21-1 is a recognized pseudogene. The CDR3 covers 10 residues. This chain's CDR3 is CASSKAEQFF. CDR3 DNA: TGTGCCAGCAGCAAAGCCGAGCAGTTCTTC.

This chain links TRBV6-5 with TRBJ2-7; 10 bases fit TRBD2. Trimming removed 2 bases from V and 2 bases from J; junction bases left unmatched: 12. Germline V gene data show CDR1 as MNHEY and CDR2 as SVGAGI. The CDR3 consists of 18 residues. For the CDR3, the DNA is TGTGCCAGCAGTTACGGGGCGGCTAGCGGGAGCATCCCCTACGAGCAGTACTTC. The encoded protein is CASSYGAASGSIPYEQYF.